This is a list of T cell receptor beta chains from one sample in a study of siplizumab effects on memory and regulatory T cells. Profiled with immunoSEQ multiplex PCR; TCRdb holds only in-frame clones, not every one. Here the sample spans roughly 5,300 clones, 50% being singletons. These receptors are not linked to any known antigen. Sequencing was carried out using CFSE-low (dividing) CD8+ T cells sorted from an allogeneic mixed lymphocyte reaction. These receptors were taken from a human donor in good health; the cells came from an allogeneic mixed lymphocyte reaction. Some clones in this sample may be carry-over from other donors' samples. CDR3s include the opening cysteine and the closing phenylalanine or tryptophan. The order of the fields is D gene, clone size, J gene, V gene, CDR3 DNA, CDR3 protein. The D gene is left open where the match is weak. A clone size is listed for some rows: how often the clone was seen (once, few, many), or a class if it is expanded.

TRBD1 | - | TRBJ2-7 | TRBV29-1 | TGCAGCGTTGAAGAGAGACAGGGAGAGCCCTACGAGCAGTACTTC | CSVEERQGEPYEQYF
- | - | TRBJ1-1 | TRBV21-1 | TGTGCCAGCAGCTACAGGGGTATCGGCACTGAAGCTTTCTTT | CASSYRGIGTEAFF
TRBD1 | few | TRBJ2-7 | TRBV28 | TGTGCCAGCAGTTTAGGACAGGGGGCCTACGAGCAGTACTTC | CASSLGQGAYEQYF
- | few | TRBJ2-7 | TRBV6-5 | TGTGCCAGCAGTTACTTCGGCAGGGGATACGAGCAGTACTTC | CASSYFGRGYEQYF
TRBD2 | - | TRBJ2-7 | TRBV15 | TGTGCCACCAGCAGTTCCCGACTAGCCGGCTTGGAGCAGTACTTC | CATSSSRLAGLEQYF
- | - | TRBJ1-1 | TRBV9 | TGTGCCAGCAGCGGTAGTAACACTGAAGCTTTCTTT | CASSGSNTEAFF
TRBD1 | - | TRBJ2-1 | TRBV9 | TGTGCCAGCGGACGGGACAGCTCCTACAATGAGCAGTTCTTC | CASGRDSSYNEQFF
TRBD1 | - | TRBJ1-4 | TRBV7-9 | TGTGCCAGCAGCTTGATACAGGGGTCGGAGGAAAAACTGTTTTTT | CASSLIQGSEEKLFF
TRBD2 | - | TRBJ2-5 | TRBV7-3 | TGTGCCAGCAGCCCTCTAGCGGGAGCTCCGGCGGAGACCCAGTACTTC | CASSPLAGAPAETQYF
TRBD1 | - | TRBJ1-1 | TRBV25-1 | TGTGCCAGCAGTACAGGGGGCACTGAAGCTTTCTTT | CASSTGGTEAFF
- | few | TRBJ1-1 | TRBV10-2 | TGCGCCAGCAGTGAAGAGGGAGGAATCACTGAAGCTTTCTTT | CASSEEGGITEAFF
- | - | TRBJ2-7 | TRBV7-5 | TGTGCCAGAAGCCCCCACACTTTTCCCGGGCCAGCCCCCTCCTACGAGCAGTACTTC | CARSPHTFPGPAPSYEQYF
- | - | TRBJ1-2 | TRBV5-4 | TGTGCCAGCAGCGTGGACACCTCTAACTATGGCTACACCTTC | CASSVDTSNYGYTF
TRBD2 | - | TRBJ2-1 | TRBV12-5 | TGTGCTAGTGGTTTGGCGGATAGCGGGAGGTGGAATGAGCAGTTCTTC | CASGLADSGRWNEQFF
- | once | TRBJ2-1 | TRBV6-6 | TGTGCCAGCAGCCCACCAAACAATGAGCAGTTCTTC | CASSPPNNEQFF
- | - | TRBJ1-5 | TRBV7-3 | TGTGCCAGCAGCTTAAACCCCCATCAGCCCCAGCATTTT | CASSLNPHQPQHF
- | - | TRBJ1-2 | TRBV19 | TGTGCCAGTAGTATAGGGCAGACGTTTGGCTACACCTTC | CASSIGQTFGYTF
TRBD2 | - | TRBJ2-5 | TRBV6-5 | TGTGCCAGCGGGGTAGCGGGAGGTCGGCAAGAGACCCAGTACTTC | CASGVAGGRQETQYF
- | - | TRBJ2-1 | TRBV27 | TGTGCCAGCAGTTACGTAGAATCCTACAATGAGCAGTTCTTC | CASSYVESYNEQFF
TRBD2 | - | TRBJ2-7 | TRBV7-3 | TGTGCCAGCAGCTTAAATGGAACTAGCGGGAGTAGGAACGAGCAGTACTTC | CASSLNGTSGSRNEQYF
- | few | TRBJ2-3 | TRBV6-6 | TGTGCCAGCAACGAGGGTAGCGCAGATACGCAGTATTTT | CASNEGSADTQYF
- | - | TRBJ2-1 | TRBV27 | TGTGCCAGCAGTTTGTTAGCGGAATCCTACAATGAGCAGTTCTTC | CASSLLAESYNEQFF
TRBD1 | - | TRBJ2-1 | TRBV6-5 | TGTGCCAGCAGTACCGGGACAGGAGCCTACAATGAGCAGTTCTTC | CASSTGTGAYNEQFF
- | - | TRBJ1-1 | TRBV19 | TGTGCCAGTAGTATAGCCTCCGGGGGGTTCCCTGAAGCTTTCTTT | CASSIASGGFPEAFF
TRBD2 | few | TRBJ2-5 | TRBV11-2 | TGTGCCAGCAGCCCCCCGGGACTAGCGGGACACAACCAAGAGACCCAGTACTTC | CASSPPGLAGHNQETQYF
- | - | TRBJ2-6 | TRBV19 | TGTGCCAGTAGTATATCCGGACCTTCGTCTGGGGCCAACGTCCTGACTTTC | CASSISGPSSGANVLTF
TRBD2 | - | TRBJ2-5 | TRBV19 | TGTGCCAGTAGTGCTCTAGCGGGAGTTATTGGAGAGACCCAGTACTTC | CASSALAGVIGETQYF
- | once | TRBJ2-7 | TRBV4-1 | TGCGCCAGCAGCCAAGTGAAGAGCTCCTACGAGCAGTACTTC | CASSQVKSSYEQYF
TRBD1 | medium-sized | TRBJ1-1 | TRBV5-4 | TGTGCCAGCAGCCCATTTGGGGACAGGGGGAACACTGAAGCTTTCTTT | CASSPFGDRGNTEAFF
- | - | TRBJ2-3 | TRBV4-2 | TGTGCCAGCAGCCAACAACTGGGGGGCGGAGGCCGCACAGATACGCAGTATTTT | CASSQQLGGGGRTDTQYF
- | few | TRBJ2-7 | TRBV7-3 | TGTGCCAGCAGCTTAGGCAGTACCTACGAGCAGTACTTC | CASSLGSTYEQYF
- | - | TRBJ2-2 | TRBV13 | TGTGCCAGCAGCGAACGAGACGCCGGGGAGCTGTTTTTT | CASSERDAGELFF
- | - | TRBJ1-1 | TRBV27 | TGTGCCAGCAGTTGGGAGAGGAGCATGAACACTGAAGCTTTCTTT | CASSWERSMNTEAFF
- | - | TRBJ2-1 | TRBV29-1 | TGCAGCGTTGAGCTGGGCTACAATGAGCAGTTCTTC | CSVELGYNEQFF
TRBD1 | - | TRBJ2-2 | TRBV5-1 | TGCGCCAGCAAGGTTGGCCAGGGGGACACCGGGGAGCTGTTTTTT | CASKVGQGDTGELFF
TRBD1 | few | TRBJ1-5 | TRBV28 | TGTGCCAGCAGTTTAGCGACAGGGGGCATCAGTCAGCCCCAGCATTTT | CASSLATGGISQPQHF
TRBD1 | - | TRBJ2-2 | TRBV14 | TGTGCCAGCAGCCAACGTGGCAGGGGGCTAGTATACACCGGGGAGCTGTTTTTT | CASSQRGRGLVYTGELFF
TRBD1 | - | TRBJ2-3 | TRBV29-1 | TGCAGCGTTGCGATGGTTCACAGGGGAGATACGCAGTATTTT | CSVAMVHRGDTQYF
- | few | TRBJ1-5 | TRBV28 | TGTGCCAGCAGCCAAACCCGGGGGGCGGCAAGTCAGCCCCAGCATTTT | CASSQTRGAASQPQHF
TRBD2 | - | TRBJ2-7 | TRBV5-4 | TGTGCCAGCAGCCGCGGGGGACGCATTCCCTACGAGCAGTACTTC | CASSRGGRIPYEQYF
- | medium-sized | TRBJ2-7 | TRBV11-2 | TGTGCCAGCAGCCATCCGGACAACCCTTCCGAGCAGTACTTC | CASSHPDNPSEQYF
TRBD1 | medium-sized | TRBJ2-7 | TRBV4-2 | TGTGCCAGCAGCCAAGACAGGGGGCTATTGAGCGAGCAGTACTTC | CASSQDRGLLSEQYF
- | - | TRBJ2-1 | TRBV7-8 | TGTGCCAGCAGCTCAATTTCCCGGGACGAGCAGTTCTTC | CASSSISRDEQFF
- | large | TRBJ1-2 | TRBV7-9 | TGTGCCAGCAGCCTCGGGGGGTTGCGGGGCTACACCTTC | CASSLGGLRGYTF
- | - | TRBJ2-3 | TRBV5-4 | TGTGCCAGCAGCTTGGCCCTCGTGACAGATACGCAGTATTTT | CASSLALVTDTQYF
- | - | TRBJ2-7 | TRBV7-8 | TGTGCCAGCGACAACGGCGAGGGGACGGTCGAGCAGTACTTC | CASDNGEGTVEQYF
TRBD2 | - | TRBJ2-7 | TRBV7-6 | TGTGCCAGCAGCCAGACTAGCGGGACTTACTCCTACGAGCAGTACTTC | CASSQTSGTYSYEQYF
TRBD1 | - | TRBJ2-7 | TRBV4-1 | TGCGCCAGCAGCCAAGCCTGGGGACAGGGGTACGAGCAGTACTTC | CASSQAWGQGYEQYF
- | few | TRBJ1-2 | TRBV9 | TGTGCCAGCAGCGTAGGGGAGACAGAAAACTATGGCTACACCTTC | CASSVGETENYGYTF
TRBD2 | - | TRBJ2-2 | TRBV6-5 | TGTGCCAGCAGTTACACCAGCGGGACCTACACCGGGGAGCTGTTTTTT | CASSYTSGTYTGELFF
- | - | TRBJ1-1 | TRBV27 | TGTGCCAGCAGTTTAAGGGGTGGCACTGAAGCTTTCTTT | CASSLRGGTEAFF